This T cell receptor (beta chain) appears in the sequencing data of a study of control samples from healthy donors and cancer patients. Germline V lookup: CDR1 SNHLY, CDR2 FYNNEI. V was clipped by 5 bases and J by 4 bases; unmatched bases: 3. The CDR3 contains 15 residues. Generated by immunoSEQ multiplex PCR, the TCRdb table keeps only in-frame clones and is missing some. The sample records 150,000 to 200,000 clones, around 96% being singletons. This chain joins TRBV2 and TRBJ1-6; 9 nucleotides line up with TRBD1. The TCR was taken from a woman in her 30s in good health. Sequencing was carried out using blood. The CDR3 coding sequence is TGTGCCAGCAGTTTCGACAGGGGGTATAATTCACCCCTCCACTTT. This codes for CASSFDRGYNSPLHF.